These 14 T cell receptor beta chains originate from one sample sequenced in a study of shared clonotypes between healthy human individuals (TCRdb year 2020). The protocol used for the library was the immunoSEQ multiplex PCR assay. TCRdb's version of the immuneACCESS table is confined to in-frame rearrangements and falls short of the full clone set. An unresolved V gene accounts for under half of the shortfall where checked; the remainder is of unknown origin. This sample is represented by some 2,100,000 clones; around 95% of them were singletons. The top ten clones comprise roughly 0.13% of the sample. The sequenced sample was naive CD4+ T cells sorted from blood. The meaning of the sample's cell subset or site label: CD45RA+ positively selected. These receptors all come from a man younger than 35 in good health.

The chain employs TRBV5-1 and TRBJ1-5; the D gene is possibly TRBD1 (5 bases). The CDR3 is made up of 14 amino acids. The V and J ends lost 2 bases and 3 bases respectively, with 9 bases between them. The germline CDR1 and CDR2 sequences are SGHRS and YFSETQ. The CDR3: CASSFGAANQPQHF. CDR3 DNA sequence: TGCGCCAGCAGCTTTGGGGCAGCCAATCAGCCCCAGCATTTT.

The genes are TRBV5-1 and TRBJ2-5; TRBD1 matches at 8 bases. The germline V gene has CDR1 SGHRS and CDR2 YFSETQ. J was trimmed by 5 bases and V by 4 bases; bases with no gene match: 10. The CDR3 runs to 15 residues. In DNA, the CDR3 is TGCGCCAGCAGCAACGGACAGGGTAAAAGGGAGACCCAGTACTTC. Its translation is CASSNGQGKRETQYF.

The chain is built from TRBV5-1 and TRBJ2-3, with D possibly matching TRBD2 (5 bases). With 1 base removed from V and 2 bases from J, the gap between germline ends came to 17 bases. CDR1 and CDR2 (germline): SGHRS, YFSETQ. The CDR3 is made up of 17 amino acids. Here the CDR3 reads CASSLFGLSYFTDTQYF. In nucleotides, the CDR3 is TGCGCCAGCAGCTTGTTTGGACTTTCCTATTTCACAGATACGCAGTATTTT.

This chain uses TRBV18 with TRBJ1-6; tentative D call: TRBD1 (5 bases). The CDR3 consists of 15 residues. The V gene's germline CDR1 is KGHSH and CDR2 LQKENI. Trimming removed 2 bases from V and 4 bases from J, with 9 bases in between. For the CDR3, the DNA is TGTGCCAGCTCACCAGCCAGGGCATATAATTCACCCCTCCACTTT. Its protein is CASSPARAYNSPLHF.

The J gene is TRBJ2-3, the V gene TRBV11-2; possibly TRBD1 for D (7 bases). Looked up from germline, CDR1 is SGHAT and CDR2 is FQNNGV. This CDR3 is 16 amino acids long. Trimming removed 5 bases at V and 4 bases at J, with 19 bases between. The CDR3 region is CASSTNYRGGADTQYF. Written as DNA, the CDR3 is TGTGCCAGCAGCACAAACTACAGGGGCGGGGCAGATACGCAGTATTTT. The entire variable domain, with the rest obtained from reference TRBV11-2 and TRBJ2-3, is as follows: EAGVAQSPRYKIIEKRQSVAFWCNPISGHATLYWYQQILGQGPKLLIQFQNNGVVDDSQLPKDRFSAERLKGVDSTLKIQPAKLEDSAVYLCASSTNYRGGADTQYFGPGTRLTVL.

The rearrangement links TRBV19 to TRBJ1-2; D might be TRBD1 (6 bases). The V end lost 6 bases, the J end lost 5 bases, and 16 bases lay between the germline ends. Germline V lookup: CDR1 LNHDA, CDR2 SQIVND (reference sequence). The CDR3 consists of 14 residues. The CDR3 reads CASSPAGGLYGYTF. The CDR3 DNA is TGTGCCAGTAGCCCGGCCGGGGGCCTTTATGGCTACACCTTC.

V gene TRBV18 combines with J gene TRBJ2-5; the D gene could be TRBD1 or TRBD2 (6 bases each). V gave up 0 bases and J gave up 9 bases, with 11 bases separating them. Germline CDR1 and CDR2: KGHSH and LQKENI. The CDR3 spans 13 residues. CDR3 in DNA: TGTGCCAGCTCACCACCGGAGGGGGGCGCCCAGTACTTC. It encodes CASSPPEGGAQYF.

The chain links TRBV19 to TRBJ1-6, with D tentatively TRBD1 (5 bases). This CDR3 is 16 amino acids long. The germline V and J ends were trimmed by 1 base and 4 bases, with 11 bases remaining between them. Per germline, CDR1 LNHDA and CDR2 SQIVND (reference sequence). The CDR3 is CASSIGAGKYNSPLHF. The DNA for the CDR3 is TGTGCCAGTAGTATAGGCGCAGGGAAATATAATTCACCCCTCCACTTT.

The chain is built from TRBV20-1 and TRBJ2-7; D remains unclear. Per the germline V gene, CDR1 is DFQATT and CDR2 is SNEGSKA (reference sequence). V gave up 1 base and J gave up 5 bases, with 6 bases separating them. This CDR3 is 11 amino acids long. CDR3 bases: TGCAGTGCTAGAGCAGATAACGAGCAGTACTTC. Translated, it gives CSARADNEQYF.

This chain connects TRBV7-8 to TRBJ2-5; 9 bases are shared with TRBD2. CDR1 and CDR2 (germline): SGHVS, FQNEAQ. Trimming at V came to 5 bases and at J to 1 base, leaving 11 bases not matched to a gene. The length of the CDR3 is 17 residues. As DNA, the CDR3 is TGTGCCAGCAGCGCAAGGGGACTAGCCGGGGTCCAAGAGACCCAGTACTTC. Translated: CASSARGLAGVQETQYF.

The gene calls are TRBV20-1 and TRBJ2-3; perhaps TRBD1 as D (6 bases). Germline V gene sequence: CDR1 DFQATT, CDR2 SNEGSKA (reference sequence). Trimming took 5 bases from V and 4 from J, leaving 7 bases between them. The CDR3 is 11 amino acids. The CDR3 spells CSADRSDTQYF. Written as DNA, the CDR3 is TGCAGTGCTGACAGGTCAGATACGCAGTATTTT.

This clone was seen only a few times. The chain couples TRBV19 to TRBJ1-6; the D is unclear. The CDR3 spans 15 residues. Trimming removed 2 bases from V and 14 bases from J, with 19 bases in between. Germline CDR1 LNHDA, CDR2 SQIVND (reference sequence). As DNA, the CDR3 is TGTGCCAGTAGTATACAAGGGCTAGCGGCTGGGACCCTCCACTTT. Its translation: CASSIQGLAAGTLHF.

This rearrangement joins TRBV7-9 to TRBJ1-2; 7 bases line up with TRBD1. The V gene end was trimmed by 3 bases and the J gene end by 4 bases; junction bases not matched to a gene: 5. Germline values: CDR1 SEHNR, CDR2 FQNEAQ (reference sequence). The CDR3 is 14 residues long. As DNA, the CDR3 is TGTGCCAGCAGCTTGTCGGGACAGTCCTATGGCTACACCTTC. It yields the protein CASSLSGQSYGYTF. The whole variable domain, filled in from reference TRBV7-9 and TRBJ1-2, reads DTGVSQNPRHKITKRGQNVTFRCDPISEHNRLYWYRQTLGQGPEFLTYFQNEAQLEKSRLLSDRFSAERPKGSFSTLEIQRTEQGDSAMYLCASSLSGQSYGYTFGSGTRLTVV.

The V gene is TRBV19, the J gene TRBJ2-1; 7 bases match TRBD1. CDR3 size: 13 residues. The germline V gene has CDR1 LNHDA and CDR2 SQIVND (reference sequence). J lost 13 bases, V lost 5 bases, and 11 bases had no gene match. CDR3 sequence reads: CASSPVGGQLQFF. DNA for the CDR3: TGTGCCAGTAGTCCAGTAGGGGGCCAGCTCCAGTTCTTC.